Included here is one TCR beta chain sequence, with context. The data were taken from a study of blood T cell repertoires in COVID-19. Whole-study context: Sources were T cells, B-cell-depleted T cells, or PBMCs; the material itself was cDNA or gDNA.

Participant-reported clinical history was the basis for cohort assignment. Symptom resolution, clearance, or two negative PCRs marked donors in Cohort 3 as recovered. Study processing details: Amplifying reference gene primers gave estimates of nucleated cell counts. Some clones are missing from TCRdb's copy, which holds only in-frame ones; the method was immunoSEQ multiplex PCR. That table is the source of V, J and clone size, and D and trimming were worked out from the DNA. The data show roughly 190,000 clones, approximately 84% seen once. The sequence came from a woman younger than 45 who had recovered from COVID-19. The sequencing input was PBMCs or T cells enriched from blood (not recorded which).

The CDR3 loop is CASSWQGNTGELFF. CDR3 nucleotides: TGTGCCAGTTCTTGGCAGGGGAACACCGGGGAGCTGTTTTTT. The V gene is TRBV19, the J gene TRBJ2-2, with D possibly TRBD1 on 5 matching bases. This CDR3 spans 14 amino acids. Per germline, CDR1 LNHDA and CDR2 SQIVND (reference sequence). V dropped 8 bases and J dropped 1 base, with 11 bases sitting between them. Looking up the rest from reference TRBV19 and TRBJ2-2 gives the full variable domain: DGGITQSPKYLFRKEGQNVTLSCEQNLNHDAMYWYRQDPGQGLRLIYYSQIVNDFQKGDIAEGYSVSREKKESFPLTVTSAQKNPTAFYLCASSWQGNTGELFFGEGSRLTVL.